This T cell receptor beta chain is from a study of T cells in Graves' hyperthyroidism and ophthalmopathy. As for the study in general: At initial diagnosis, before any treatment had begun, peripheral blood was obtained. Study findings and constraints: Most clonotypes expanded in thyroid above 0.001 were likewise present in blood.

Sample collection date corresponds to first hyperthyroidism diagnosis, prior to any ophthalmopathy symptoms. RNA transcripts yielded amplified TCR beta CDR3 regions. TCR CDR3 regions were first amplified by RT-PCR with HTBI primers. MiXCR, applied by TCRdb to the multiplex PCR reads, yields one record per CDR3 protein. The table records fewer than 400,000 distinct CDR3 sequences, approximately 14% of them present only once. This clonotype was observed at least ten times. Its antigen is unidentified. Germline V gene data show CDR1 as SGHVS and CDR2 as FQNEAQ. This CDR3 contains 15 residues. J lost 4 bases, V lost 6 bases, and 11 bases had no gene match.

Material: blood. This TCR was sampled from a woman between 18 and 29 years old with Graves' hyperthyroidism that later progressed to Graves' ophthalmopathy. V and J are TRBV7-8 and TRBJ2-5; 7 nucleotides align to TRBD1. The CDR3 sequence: CASSLADREGETQYF. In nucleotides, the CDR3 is TGTGCCAGCAGTCTAGCAGACAGGGAAGGAGAGACCCAGTACTTC.